Below are 8 T cell receptor beta chains sequenced from a single sample in a study of beta chain features in type 1 diabetes. Expressed TCRB transcripts were sequenced after all isolated RNA was converted to cDNA. Generated by immunoSEQ multiplex PCR, the TCRdb table keeps only in-frame clones and is missing some. The sample lists 130,000 to 150,000 clones; roughly 10% were seen once. Sequencing was performed on naive CD4+ T cells from blood. Every receptor here comes from a man younger than 35 in good health.

This clone came up a few times. The gene calls are TRBV5-1 and TRBJ2-2; 7 positions match TRBD1. This CDR3 is 14 amino acids long. Unmatched junction bases numbered 3, after V lost 3 bases and J lost 4 bases. Germline V gene data show CDR1 as SGHRS and CDR2 as YFSETQ. CDR3 sequence reads: CASSYRGPTGELFF. CDR3 in DNA: TGCGCCAGCAGCTACAGGGGCCCCACCGGGGAGCTGTTTTTT.

This clone turned up a few times. The chain uses TRBV2 and TRBJ2-7; 7 nucleotides line up with TRBD1. The CDR3 has 14 amino acids. Trimming removed 4 bases from V and 2 bases from J; junction bases left unmatched: 5. In germline, CDR1 is SNHLY, CDR2 FYNNEI. The CDR3 protein is CASSGQGPTYEQYF. CDR3 coding DNA: TGTGCCAGCAGTGGACAGGGCCCCACCTACGAGCAGTACTTC.

This clone was observed a few times. The CDR3 sequence is CASSLGISGNQPQHF. DNA for the CDR3: TGTGCCAGCAGTCTCGGTATCAGCGGCAATCAGCCCCAGCATTTT. The V and J genes are TRBV6-5 and TRBJ1-5, with no clear D. CDR3 size: 15 residues. Trimming took 5 bases from V and 2 from J, leaving 13 bases between them. Looked up from germline, CDR1 is MNHEY and CDR2 is SVGAGI.

This clone was seen at least ten times. The chain couples TRBV4-3 to TRBJ2-5, with 10 bases fitting TRBD2. CDR1 is LGHNA, CDR2 YSLEER, per germline. The CDR3 consists of 15 residues. J lost 5 bases, V lost 4 bases, and 7 bases had no gene match. The CDR3 nucleotides are TGCGCCAGCAGCCGGAGCGGGGGGGCCGTGGAGACCCAGTACTTC. Translating gives CASSRSGGAVETQYF.

This clone has only a few counts. The chain uses TRBV10-3 and TRBJ1-1; D is ambiguous. Looked up from germline, CDR1 is ENHRY and CDR2 is SYGVKD. Trimming removed 0 bases at V and 12 bases at J, with 17 bases between. The CDR3 contains 14 residues. CDR3 region: CAISESGRWEKSFF. The CDR3 coding sequence is TGTGCCATCAGTGAGTCGGGAAGGTGGGAGAAGTCTTTCTTT.

The table lists this clone with many counts. The rearrangement links TRBV6-5 to TRBJ2-1, with 8 bases that match TRBD2. The CDR3 extends over 15 amino acids. The V segment lost 2 bases and the J segment 5 bases; nucleotides outside the gene matches: 5. Looked up from germline, CDR1 is MNHEY and CDR2 is SVGAGI. The CDR3 DNA sequence: TGTGCCAGCAGTTACGCTTTGACTAGCGACAATGAGCAGTTCTTC. This translates into CASSYALTSDNEQFF.

V and J are TRBV30 and TRBJ2-7, with 10 bases matching TRBD2. Germline CDR1 reads GTSNPN; CDR2 reads SVGIG (reference sequence). J gave up 6 bases and V 3 bases, and 8 bases lay outside the gene matches. The CDR3 is made up of 14 amino acids. CDR3 sequence reads: CAWRLSGGASEQYF. Written as DNA, the CDR3 is TGTGCCTGGAGACTAAGCGGGGGGGCGAGCGAGCAGTACTTC. Full variable domain (outside the CDR3, taken from reference TRBV30 and TRBJ2-7): SQTIHQWPATLVQPVGSPLSLECTVEGTSNPNLYWYRQAAGRGLQLLFYSVGIGQISSEVPQNLSASRPQDRQFILSSKKLLLSDSGFYLCAWRLSGGASEQYFGPGTRLTVT.

This rearrangement joins TRBV9 to TRBJ2-5; 11 bases fit TRBD2. After removal of 4 bases from V and 6 bases from J, the junction contained 11 bases not matched to a gene. The germline gives CDR1 SGDLS, CDR2 YYNGEE. There are 16 residues in the CDR3. The CDR3 DNA follows: TGTGCCAGCAGCCCACCCGGGACTAGCGGCTCCCAGACCCAGTACTTC. Its translation is CASSPPGTSGSQTQYF.